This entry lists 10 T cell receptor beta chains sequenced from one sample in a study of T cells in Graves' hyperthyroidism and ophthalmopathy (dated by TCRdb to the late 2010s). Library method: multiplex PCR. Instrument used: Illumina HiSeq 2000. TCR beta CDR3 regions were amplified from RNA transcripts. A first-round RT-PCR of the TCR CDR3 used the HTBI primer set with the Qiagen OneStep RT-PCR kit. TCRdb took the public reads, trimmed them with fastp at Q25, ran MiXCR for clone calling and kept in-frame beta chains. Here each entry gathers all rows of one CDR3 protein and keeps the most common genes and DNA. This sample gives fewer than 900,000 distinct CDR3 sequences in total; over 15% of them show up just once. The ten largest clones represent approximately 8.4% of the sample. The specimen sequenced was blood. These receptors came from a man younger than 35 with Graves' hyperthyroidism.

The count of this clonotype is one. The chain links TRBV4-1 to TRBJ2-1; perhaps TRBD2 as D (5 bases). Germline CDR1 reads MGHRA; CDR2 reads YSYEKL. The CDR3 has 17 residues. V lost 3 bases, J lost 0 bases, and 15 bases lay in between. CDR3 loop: CASSHEGERSSYNEQFF. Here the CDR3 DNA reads TGCGCCAGCAGCCATGAGGGTGAGCGGAGCTCCTACAATGAGCAGTTCTTC.

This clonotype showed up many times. The CDR3 bases are TGTGCCAGCCAACCGGGACTTGGGAGCAATGAGCAGTTCTTC. This translates into CASQPGLGSNEQFF. The chain is built from TRBV18 and TRBJ2-1, with a weak D call TRBD2 (6 bases). V was pared by 8 bases and J by 6 bases, with 17 bases between. The germline CDR1 and CDR2 sequences are KGHSH and LQKENI. The CDR3 consists of 14 residues.

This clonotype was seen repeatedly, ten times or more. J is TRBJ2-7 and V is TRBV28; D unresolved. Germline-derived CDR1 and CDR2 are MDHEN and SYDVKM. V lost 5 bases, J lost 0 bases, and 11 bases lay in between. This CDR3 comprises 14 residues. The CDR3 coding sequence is TGTGCCAGCAGTCCCCAGGTAACCTCCTACGAGCAGTACTTC. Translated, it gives CASSPQVTSYEQYF.

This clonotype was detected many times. CDR3 sequence: CASGTSGTLYEQYF. For the CDR3, the DNA is TGTGCTAGTGGCACCAGCGGGACCCTCTACGAGCAGTACTTC. The genes are TRBV12-5 and TRBJ2-7; 7 nucleotides agree with TRBD2. From germline, CDR1 is LGHNT and CDR2 FRNRAP. The V segment lost 6 bases and the J segment 3 bases; nucleotides outside the gene matches: 8. This CDR3 comprises 14 residues.

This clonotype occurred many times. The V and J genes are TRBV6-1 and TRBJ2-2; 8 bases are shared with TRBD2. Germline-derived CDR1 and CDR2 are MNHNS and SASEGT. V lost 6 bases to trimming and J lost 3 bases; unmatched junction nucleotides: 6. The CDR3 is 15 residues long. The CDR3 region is CASRISGMYTGELFF. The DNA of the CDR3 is TGTGCCAGCAGGATTAGCGGGATGTACACCGGGGAGCTGTTTTTT.

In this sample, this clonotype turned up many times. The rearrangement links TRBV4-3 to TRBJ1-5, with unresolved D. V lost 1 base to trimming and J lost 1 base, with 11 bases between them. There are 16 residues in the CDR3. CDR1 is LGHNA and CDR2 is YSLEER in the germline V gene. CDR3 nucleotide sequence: TGCGCCAGCAGCCAAGGCTTGCGGCAAAGCAATCAGCCCCAGCATTTT. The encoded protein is CASSQGLRQSNQPQHF.

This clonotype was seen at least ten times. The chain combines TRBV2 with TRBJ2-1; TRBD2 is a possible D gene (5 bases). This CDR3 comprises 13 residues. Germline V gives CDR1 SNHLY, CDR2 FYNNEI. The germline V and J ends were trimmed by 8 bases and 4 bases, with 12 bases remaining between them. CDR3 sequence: CASGSTEYNEQFF. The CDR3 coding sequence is TGTGCCAGCGGGAGTACGGAATACAATGAGCAGTTCTTC.

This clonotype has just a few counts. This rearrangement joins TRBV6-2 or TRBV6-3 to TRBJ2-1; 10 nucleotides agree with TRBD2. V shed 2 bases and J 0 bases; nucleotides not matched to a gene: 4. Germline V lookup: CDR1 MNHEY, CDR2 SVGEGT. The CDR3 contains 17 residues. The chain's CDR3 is CASSYISGRFSYNEQFF. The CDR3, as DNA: TGTGCCAGCAGTTACATTAGCGGGAGGTTCTCCTACAATGAGCAGTTCTTC.

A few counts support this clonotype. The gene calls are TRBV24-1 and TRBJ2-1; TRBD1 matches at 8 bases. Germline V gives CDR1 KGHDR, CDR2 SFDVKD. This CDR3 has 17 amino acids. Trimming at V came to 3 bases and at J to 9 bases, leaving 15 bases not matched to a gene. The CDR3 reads CATSDVQGATPWAEQFF. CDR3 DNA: TGTGCCACCAGTGATGTCCAGGGGGCAACCCCATGGGCTGAGCAGTTCTTC.

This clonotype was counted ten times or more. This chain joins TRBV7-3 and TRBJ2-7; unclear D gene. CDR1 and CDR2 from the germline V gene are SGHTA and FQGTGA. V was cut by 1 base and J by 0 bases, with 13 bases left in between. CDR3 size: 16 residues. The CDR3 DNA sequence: TGTGCCAGCAGCTTAAAGGCGGATTTGGTCTCCTACGAGCAGTACTTC. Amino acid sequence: CASSLKADLVSYEQYF. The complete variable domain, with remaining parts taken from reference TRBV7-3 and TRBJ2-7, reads GAGVSQTPSNKVTEKGKYVELRCDPISGHTALYWYRQSLGQGPEFLIYFQGTGAADDSGLPNDRFFAVRPEGSVSTLKIQRTERGDSAVYLCASSLKADLVSYEQYFGPGTRLTVT.